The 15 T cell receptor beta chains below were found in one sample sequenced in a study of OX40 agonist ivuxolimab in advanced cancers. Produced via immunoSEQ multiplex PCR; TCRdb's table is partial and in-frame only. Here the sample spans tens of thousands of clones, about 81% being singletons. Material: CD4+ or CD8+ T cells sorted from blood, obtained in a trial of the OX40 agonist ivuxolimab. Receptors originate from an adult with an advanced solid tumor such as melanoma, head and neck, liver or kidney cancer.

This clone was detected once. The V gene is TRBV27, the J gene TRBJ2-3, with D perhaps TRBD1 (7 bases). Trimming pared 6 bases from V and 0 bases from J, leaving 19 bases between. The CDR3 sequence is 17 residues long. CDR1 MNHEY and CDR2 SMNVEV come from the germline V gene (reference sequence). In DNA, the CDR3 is TGTGCCAGCAGCCTTAAAGGAGGGGGCACTAGCACAGATACGCAGTATTTT. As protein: CASSLKGGGTSTDTQYF.

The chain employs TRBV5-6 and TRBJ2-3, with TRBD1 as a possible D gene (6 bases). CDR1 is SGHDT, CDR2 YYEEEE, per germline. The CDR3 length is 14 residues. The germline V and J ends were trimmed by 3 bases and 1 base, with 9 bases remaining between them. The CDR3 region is CASSSGQGTDTQYF. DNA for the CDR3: TGTGCCAGCAGCTCGGGACAAGGCACAGATACGCAGTATTTT.

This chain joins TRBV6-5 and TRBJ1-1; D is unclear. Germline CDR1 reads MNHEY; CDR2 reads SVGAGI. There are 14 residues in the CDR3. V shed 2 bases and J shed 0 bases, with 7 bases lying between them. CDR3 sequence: CASSYRELNTEAFF. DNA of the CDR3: TGTGCCAGCAGTTACAGAGAATTGAACACTGAAGCTTTCTTT.

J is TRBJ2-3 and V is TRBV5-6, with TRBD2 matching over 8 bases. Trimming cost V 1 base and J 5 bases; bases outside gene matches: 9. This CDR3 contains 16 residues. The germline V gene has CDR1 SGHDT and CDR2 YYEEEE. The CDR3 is CASSLQLAGKGDTQYF. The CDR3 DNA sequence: TGTGCCAGCAGCTTGCAGTTAGCGGGGAAGGGAGATACGCAGTATTTT.

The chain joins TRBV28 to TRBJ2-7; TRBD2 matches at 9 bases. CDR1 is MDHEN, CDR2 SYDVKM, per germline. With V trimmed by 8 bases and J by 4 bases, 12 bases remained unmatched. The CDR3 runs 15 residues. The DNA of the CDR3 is TGTGCCAGCTTCACGGGGGTAGCGGGGGTATACGAGCAGTACTTC. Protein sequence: CASFTGVAGVYEQYF.

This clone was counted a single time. CDR3 in amino acids: CASSLAVGGADEQYF. In DNA form, the CDR3 reads TGCGCCAGCAGCTTGGCCGTCGGAGGAGCGGACGAGCAGTACTTC. J is TRBJ2-7 and V is TRBV5-1; weak D call: TRBD2 (5 bases). Germline lookup yields CDR1 SGHRS and CDR2 YFSETQ. The length of the CDR3 is 15 residues. V lost 0 bases, J lost 5 bases, and 15 bases lay in between.

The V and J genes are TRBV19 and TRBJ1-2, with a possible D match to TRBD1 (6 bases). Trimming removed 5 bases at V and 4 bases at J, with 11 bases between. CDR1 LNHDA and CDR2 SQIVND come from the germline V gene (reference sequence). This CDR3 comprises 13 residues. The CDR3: CASSPTGGYGYTF. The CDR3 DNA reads TGTGCCAGTAGTCCGACAGGTGGCTATGGCTACACCTTC.

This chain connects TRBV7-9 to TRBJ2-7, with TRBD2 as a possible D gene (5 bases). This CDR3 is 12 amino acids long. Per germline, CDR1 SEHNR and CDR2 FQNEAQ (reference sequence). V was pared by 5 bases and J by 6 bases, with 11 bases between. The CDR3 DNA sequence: TGTGCCAGCAGCCGGGGAGTTATCGAGCAGTACTTC. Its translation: CASSRGVIEQYF.

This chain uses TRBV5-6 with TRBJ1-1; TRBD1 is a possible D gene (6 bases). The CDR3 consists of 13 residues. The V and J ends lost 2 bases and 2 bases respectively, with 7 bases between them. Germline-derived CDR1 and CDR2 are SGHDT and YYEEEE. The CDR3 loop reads CASSLQGNTEAFF. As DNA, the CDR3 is TGTGCCAGCAGCTTACAGGGCAACACTGAAGCTTTCTTT.

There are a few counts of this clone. The CDR3 protein is CAWNQGYTF. DNA of the CDR3: TGTGCCTGGAATCAAGGCTACACCTTC. This chain links TRBV30 with TRBJ1-2, with D hard to call. This CDR3 is built from 9 residues. V shed 4 bases and J shed 8 bases, with 5 bases lying between them. The germline V gene encodes CDR1 GTSNPN and CDR2 SVGIG (reference sequence).

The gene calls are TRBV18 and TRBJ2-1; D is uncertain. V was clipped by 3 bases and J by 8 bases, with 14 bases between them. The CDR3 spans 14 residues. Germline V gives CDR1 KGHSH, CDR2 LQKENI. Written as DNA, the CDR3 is TGTGCCAGCTCACCCAACGCAGGTATGGATGAGCAGTTCTTC. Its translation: CASSPNAGMDEQFF.

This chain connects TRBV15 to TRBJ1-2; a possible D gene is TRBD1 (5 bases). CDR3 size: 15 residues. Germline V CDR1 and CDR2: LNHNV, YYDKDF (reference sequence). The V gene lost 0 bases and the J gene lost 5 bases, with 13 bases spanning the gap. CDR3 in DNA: TGTGCCACCAGCAGAGATCAGGTGGGGGTATATGGCTACACCTTC. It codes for CATSRDQVGVYGYTF.

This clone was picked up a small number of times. In nucleotides, the CDR3 is TGCGCCAGCAGCCAACAGTTGGACAGAAACACTGAAGCTTTCTTT. Its protein is CASSQQLDRNTEAFF. This chain uses TRBV4-3 with TRBJ1-1; possibly TRBD1 for D (6 bases). From germline, CDR1 is LGHNA and CDR2 YSLEER. The CDR3 is 15 amino acids. Trimming stripped 2 bases from V and 2 bases from J, with 12 bases between.

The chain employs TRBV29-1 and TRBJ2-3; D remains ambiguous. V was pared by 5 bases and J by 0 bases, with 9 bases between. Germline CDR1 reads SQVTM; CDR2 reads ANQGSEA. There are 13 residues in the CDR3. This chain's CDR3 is CSVRRSSTDTQYF. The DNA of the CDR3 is TGCAGCGTTAGGCGGTCTAGCACAGATACGCAGTATTTT.

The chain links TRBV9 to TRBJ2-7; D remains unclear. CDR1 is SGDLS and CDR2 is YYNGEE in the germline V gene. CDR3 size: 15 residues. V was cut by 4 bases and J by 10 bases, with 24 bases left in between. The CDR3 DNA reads TGTGCCAGCAGCCCTTTTGCGGATCCTCCCCCTCATCAGTACTTC. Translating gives CASSPFADPPPHQYF.